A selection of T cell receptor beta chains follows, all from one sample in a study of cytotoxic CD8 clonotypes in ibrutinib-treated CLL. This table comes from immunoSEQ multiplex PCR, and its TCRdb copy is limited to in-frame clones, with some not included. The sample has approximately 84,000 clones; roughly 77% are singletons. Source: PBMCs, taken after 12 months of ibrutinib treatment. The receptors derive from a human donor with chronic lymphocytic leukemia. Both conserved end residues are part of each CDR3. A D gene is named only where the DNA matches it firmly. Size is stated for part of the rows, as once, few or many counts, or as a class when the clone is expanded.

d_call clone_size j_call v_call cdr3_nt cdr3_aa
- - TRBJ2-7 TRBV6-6 TGTGCCAGCAGTTACTCGACCCCGGACACCTACGAGCAGTACTTC CASSYSTPDTYEQYF
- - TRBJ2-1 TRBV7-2 TGTGCCAGCAGCTTAGTGGGCGGCAATGAGCAGTTCTTC CASSLVGGNEQFF
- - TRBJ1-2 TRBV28 TGTGCCAGCAGTTTATTGGGTCTAGCTAACTATGGCTACACCTTC CASSLLGLANYGYTF
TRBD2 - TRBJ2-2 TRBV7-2 TGTGCCAGCAGCCCCCGGAGCGGGAGGGCCAACGGGGAGCTGTTTTTT CASSPRSGRANGELFF
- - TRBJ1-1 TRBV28 TGTGCCAGCAGTTTCTACAGGGCGAACACTGAAGCTTTCTTT CASSFYRANTEAFF
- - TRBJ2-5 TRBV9 TGTGCCAGCAGCGTAGACCCCTCCCAAGAGACCCAGTACTTC CASSVDPSQETQYF
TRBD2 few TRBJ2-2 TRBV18 TGTGCCAGCTCACCTACTAGCGGGAGGGACACCGGGGAGCTGTTTTTT CASSPTSGRDTGELFF
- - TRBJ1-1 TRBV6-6 TGTGCCAGCAGCCAACAGGGCCCGAGCACTGAAGCTTTCTTT CASSQQGPSTEAFF
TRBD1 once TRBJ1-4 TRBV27 TGTGCCAGCAGTTTTACAGGGGGGTATGAAAAACTGTTTTTT CASSFTGGYEKLFF
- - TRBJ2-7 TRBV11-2 TGTGCCAGCACCCCCGGGGCGGCCGAGGTGCAGTACTTC CASTPGAAEVQYF
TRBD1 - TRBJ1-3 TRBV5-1 TGCGCCAGCACAGGGGGTCCTTCGGACACCATATATTTT CASTGGPSDTIYF
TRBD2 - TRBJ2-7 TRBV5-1 TGCGCCAGCAGCCGGGGGGGCGCCTACGAGCAGTACTTC CASSRGGAYEQYF
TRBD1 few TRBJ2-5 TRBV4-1 TGCGCCAGCAGCCAAGAGGGACAGGGTCTCTCGGAGACCCAGTACTTC CASSQEGQGLSETQYF
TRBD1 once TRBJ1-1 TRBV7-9 TGTGCCAGCAGCTTGGGGGCCCCAGGGGGGGGCGGTGAAGCTTTCTTT CASSLGAPGGGGEAFF
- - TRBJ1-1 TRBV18 TGTGCCAGCTCACCAACAACAGGCGGTACTGAAGCTTTCTTT CASSPTTGGTEAFF
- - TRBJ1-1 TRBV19 TGTGCCAGTAGTATTGCGCTTCTTCTGAACACTGAAGCTTTCTTT CASSIALLLNTEAFF
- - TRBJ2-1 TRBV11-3 TGTGCCAGCAGCAGAGGACAGTACAATGAGCAGTTCTTC CASSRGQYNEQFF
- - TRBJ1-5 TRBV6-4 TGTGCCAGCAGTGACGGGCAGGGGCGATACCTTAGGGTCCAGCCCCAGCATTTT CASSDGQGRYLRVQPQHF
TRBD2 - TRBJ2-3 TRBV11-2 TGTGCCAGCAGCCCCCGACTAGCGGGCAGCACAGATACGCAGTATTTT CASSPRLAGSTDTQYF
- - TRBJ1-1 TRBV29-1 TGCAGCGTTTGGACGTCTGAAGCTTTCTTT CSVWTSEAFF
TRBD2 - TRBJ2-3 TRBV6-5 TGTGCCAGCACTTGGGGCGCGGCGGGGGGGTGGTATTTT CASTWGAAGGWYF
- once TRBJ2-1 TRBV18 TGTGCCAGCTCACCACCCGGTACCGGATGGGAGCAGTTCTTC CASSPPGTGWEQFF
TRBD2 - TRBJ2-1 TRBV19 TGTGCCAGTAGGATCACCCTAGCGGGAGCTTCCTACAATGAGCAGTTCTTC CASRITLAGASYNEQFF
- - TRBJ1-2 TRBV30 TGTGCCTGGAGGGGGCGCTCCGGAGGCTACACCTTC CAWRGRSGGYTF
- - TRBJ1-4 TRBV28 TGTGCCAGCAGTCCCCCCGCGGGGCTATCCGAAAAACTGTTTTTT CASSPPAGLSEKLFF
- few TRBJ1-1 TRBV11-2 TGTGCCAGCAGCTTCCTGCGGACTGAAGCTTTCTTT CASSFLRTEAFF
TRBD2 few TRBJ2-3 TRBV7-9 TGTGCCAGCAGCTTAGGGGGACTAGCGGATACGCAGTATTTT CASSLGGLADTQYF
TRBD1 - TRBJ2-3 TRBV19 TGTGCCAGTAGTATTGGGGACAGTTCGTCAGATACGCAGTATTTT CASSIGDSSSDTQYF
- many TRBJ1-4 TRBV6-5 TGTGCCAGCAGCCCCACCCCCTGGGAAAAACTGTTTTTT CASSPTPWEKLFF